This TCR beta chain was recovered during a study of blood T cells in healthy people across ages. Primed by a sample-barcoded 5' primer and a J-beta primer mix, a second PCR proceeded for 7 to 11 cycles. TCRdb called the 5' RACE reads again in MiXCR, with one record for every CDR3 protein. In the table there are 800,000 to 1,300,000 distinct CDR3 sequences, about 25% of which are singletons. Study-wide points: Long-lived donors carried more naive CD4+ cells and greater diversity than aged donors.

The CDR3 contains 14 residues. After removal of 6 bases from V and 9 bases from J, the junction contained 8 bases not matched to a gene. Germline CDR1 is MNHEY and CDR2 is SMNVEV (reference sequence). For this clonotype: The target antigen is unknown.

The same sample was also used in a study of T cells of mothers and their children. This second report adds: RNA was extracted, and all of it went into cDNA synthesis at about 1.6 ug per 15 ul. Evidence of persistent microchimeric T cell clones was absent.

This receptor was obtained from a girl aged 2-10 years in good health. The chain is built from TRBV27 and TRBJ2-1, with TRBD1 matching over 10 bases. Material for sequencing was blood. CDR3 in amino acids: CASRLTGTGAEQFF. For the CDR3, the DNA is TGTGCCAGCAGACTCACCGGGACAGGGGCTGAGCAGTTCTTC.